What follows are 16 T cell receptor beta chains derived from one specimen sequenced in a study of blood T cell repertoires in COVID-19. Profiled with immunoSEQ multiplex PCR; TCRdb holds only in-frame clones, not every one. The sample carries around 160,000 clones, around 84% recorded once. Sequencing was performed on peripheral blood. These receptors came from a human donor in a cohort sampled during active COVID-19.

For the CDR3, the DNA is TGTGCCAGCAGCTTAGATGTCGGGGTTGGTGAGCAGTTCTTC. Its translation is CASSLDVGVGEQFF. The J gene is TRBJ2-1, the V gene TRBV11-2; TRBD2 might be the D (5 bases). The V end was cut by 0 bases, the J end by 9 bases, with 12 bases between. In germline, CDR1 is SGHAT, CDR2 FQNNGV. This CDR3 has 14 amino acids. Using reference TRBV11-2 and TRBJ2-1 for the parts outside the CDR3, the full variable domain is EAGVAQSPRYKIIEKRQSVAFWCNPISGHATLYWYQQILGQGPKLLIQFQNNGVVDDSQLPKDRFSAERLKGVDSTLKIQPAKLEDSAVYLCASSLDVGVGEQFFGPGTRLTVL.

V gene TRBV20-1 combines with J gene TRBJ1-2, with D tentatively TRBD1 (6 bases). The CDR3 consists of 15 residues. Germline V gene data show CDR1 as DFQATT and CDR2 as SNEGSKA (reference sequence). V lost 3 bases and J lost 3, with 17 bases in between. Written as DNA, the CDR3 is TGCAGTGCTAGTGGATGGGGGCCGGGGCACTATGGCTACACCTTC. This encodes CSASGWGPGHYGYTF.

This chain connects TRBV27 to TRBJ1-1, with D hard to call. The CDR3 extends over 15 amino acids. The germline V gene has CDR1 MNHEY and CDR2 SMNVEV (reference sequence). Trimming cost V 5 bases and J 5 bases, with 18 bases left between them. Here the CDR3 reads CASSHYYKRGTEAFF. The CDR3 DNA is TGTGCCAGCAGTCATTACTACAAACGGGGAACTGAAGCTTTCTTT.

The chain employs TRBV6-5 and TRBJ1-5, with D possibly being TRBD1 (6 bases). Germline V lookup: CDR1 MNHEY, CDR2 SVGAGI. CDR3 length: 15 residues. Deletions cut 0 bases from V and 5 bases from J, with 11 bases between. The DNA of the CDR3 is TGTGCCAGCAGTTACTCGAGCAGGGGTCATCAGCCCCAGCATTTT. This encodes CASSYSSRGHQPQHF.

This rearrangement joins TRBV7-6 to TRBJ2-5, with 9 bases that match TRBD2. Per the germline V gene, CDR1 is SGHVS and CDR2 is FNYEAQ. J lost 5 bases, V lost 2 bases, and 6 bases had no gene match. The CDR3 extends over 15 amino acids. CDR3: CASSLSGGSRETQYF. In DNA form, the CDR3 reads TGTGCCAGCAGCTTAAGCGGGGGGTCGAGGGAGACCCAGTACTTC.

The V call is TRBV5-4, the J call TRBJ2-2; D might be TRBD1 (5 bases). Per germline, CDR1 SGHNT and CDR2 YYREEE (reference sequence). V lost 0 bases and J 5 bases, leaving 11 bases between the germline ends. This CDR3 region has 15 residues. The CDR3 spells CASSLGGRATGELFF. The CDR3 nucleotides are TGTGCCAGCAGCTTGGGGGGCAGGGCTACCGGGGAGCTGTTTTTT.

The chain links TRBV7-3 to TRBJ1-1; 8 bases fit TRBD1. Trimming cost V 4 bases and J 4 bases; bases outside gene matches: 8. Germline V gene sequence: CDR1 SGHTA, CDR2 FQGTGA. This CDR3 is 15 amino acids long. CDR3 in DNA: TGTGCCAGCAGCTCCCCAGGGGGCGCGAGCACTGAAGCTTTCTTT. Translation: CASSSPGGASTEAFF.

This chain joins TRBV5-5 and TRBJ1-1; perhaps TRBD1 as D (5 bases). The CDR3 is made up of 12 amino acids. Germline V CDR1 and CDR2: SGHKS, YYEKEE (reference sequence). Deletions cut 4 bases from V and 3 bases from J, with 7 bases between. The CDR3 here is CASSGADTEAFF. In nucleotides, the CDR3 is TGTGCCAGCAGCGGGGCAGACACTGAAGCTTTCTTT.

The chain recombines TRBV9 with TRBJ2-1; TRBD2 aligns across 11 bases. Losses at the gene ends were 0 bases for V and 7 bases for J; bases not matched to a gene: 3. Germline V lookup: CDR1 SGDLS, CDR2 YYNGEE. The CDR3 is 15 amino acids. In DNA form, the CDR3 reads TGTGCCAGCAGCGTAGATCGACTAGCGGGGAATGAGCAGTTCTTC. It codes for CASSVDRLAGNEQFF.

Only a few counts were recorded for this clone. This chain links TRBV5-1 with TRBJ2-7; D gene ambiguous. CDR1 and CDR2 (germline): SGHRS, YFSETQ. The CDR3 extends over 13 amino acids. V was cut by 2 bases and J by 3 bases, with 9 bases left in between. CDR3 bases: TGCGCCAGCAGCTTTGGCAGGATCTACGAGCAGTACTTC. Amino acid sequence: CASSFGRIYEQYF.

In its sample, this clone was seen once. The genes are TRBV10-3 and TRBJ2-5; D is perhaps TRBD1 (6 bases). The CDR3 totals 12 residues. Germline-derived CDR1 and CDR2 are ENHRY and SYGVKD. V lost 3 bases to trimming and J lost 10 bases, with 12 bases between them. This CDR3 is CAISELQGVQYF. CDR3 nucleotides: TGTGCCATCAGTGAACTACAGGGTGTCCAGTACTTC.

The chain carries TRBV18 and TRBJ2-1; 8 bases agree with TRBD2. V lost 2 bases and J lost 14; bases outside the gene matches: 8. This CDR3 has 13 residues. Germline values: CDR1 KGHSH, CDR2 LQKENI. As DNA, the CDR3 is TGTGCCAGCTCACCAGGGGTAAGGACTAGCAAGTTCTTC. It specifies CASSPGVRTSKFF.

The chain has TRBV28 and TRBJ1-2; 9 bases align to TRBD1. CDR1 is MDHEN, CDR2 SYDVKM, per germline. There are 14 residues in the CDR3. The V and J ends lost 4 bases and 2 bases, in that order; junction bases with no gene match: 2. The CDR3 DNA follows: TGTGCCAGCAGTTACGGGACAGGGAACTATGGCTACACCTTC. This gives the protein CASSYGTGNYGYTF.

DNA of the CDR3: TGTGCCATCGGCGGACTAGCGGGGGGCCTCACAGATACGCAGTATTTT. This sequence encodes CAIGGLAGGLTDTQYF. The chain is built from TRBV10-3 and TRBJ2-3; TRBD2 agrees at 14 bases. This CDR3 spans 16 amino acids. Per the germline V gene, CDR1 is ENHRY and CDR2 is SYGVKD. V was pared by 8 bases and J by 2 bases, with 6 bases of the junction left unmatched.

This chain uses TRBV5-5 with TRBJ2-7, with no clear D. Trimming pared 2 bases from V and 7 bases from J, leaving 13 bases between. CDR1 and CDR2 from the germline V gene are SGHKS and YYEKEE (reference sequence). The CDR3 spans 13 residues. CDR3 coding DNA: TGTGCCAGCAGCTTTCTGACTCTGAGAGAGCAGTACTTC. This gives the protein CASSFLTLREQYF. Filled out from reference TRBV5-5 and TRBJ2-7, the complete variable domain reads DAGVTQSPTHLIKTRGQQVTLRCSPISGHKSVSWYQQVLGQGPQFIFQYYEKEERGRGNFPDRFSARQFPNYSSELNVNALLLGDSALYLCASSFLTLREQYFGPGTRLTVT.

This sequence joins TRBV6-6 and TRBJ2-5; 7 nucleotides agree with TRBD1. CDR3 length equals 14 residues. Germline loops: CDR1 MNHNY, CDR2 SVGAGI (reference sequence). J was trimmed by 2 bases and V by 6 bases; bases with no gene match: 6. The CDR3 coding sequence is TGTGCCAGCAGCCGAACGACAGGGCAAGAGACCCAGTACTTC. It translates to CASSRTTGQETQYF.